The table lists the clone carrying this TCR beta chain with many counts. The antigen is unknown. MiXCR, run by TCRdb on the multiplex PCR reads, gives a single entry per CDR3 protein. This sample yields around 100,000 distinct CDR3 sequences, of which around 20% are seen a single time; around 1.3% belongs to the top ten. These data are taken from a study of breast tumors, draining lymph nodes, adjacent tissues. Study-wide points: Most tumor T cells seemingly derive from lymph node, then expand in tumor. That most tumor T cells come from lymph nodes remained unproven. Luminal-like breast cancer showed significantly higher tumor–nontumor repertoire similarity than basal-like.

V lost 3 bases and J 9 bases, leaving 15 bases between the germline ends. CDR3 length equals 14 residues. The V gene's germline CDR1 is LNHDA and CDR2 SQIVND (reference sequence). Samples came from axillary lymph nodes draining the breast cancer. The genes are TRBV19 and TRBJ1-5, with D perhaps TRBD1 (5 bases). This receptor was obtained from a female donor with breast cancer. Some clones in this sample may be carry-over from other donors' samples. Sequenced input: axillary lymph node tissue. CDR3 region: CASSMAAGIVPQHF. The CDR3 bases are TGTGCCAGTAGTATGGCGGCAGGGATTGTGCCCCAGCATTTT.